A selection of T cell receptor beta chains follows, all from one sample in a study of blood T cell repertoires in COVID-19. Sequencing was performed with immunoSEQ multiplex PCR; in TCRdb, only in-frame clones are kept and a portion is missing. The data hold approximately 300,000 clones, with about 89% observed a single time. What was sequenced was peripheral blood. The receptors here all came from a man younger than 40 with acute or convalescent COVID-19. Both conserved end residues are part of each CDR3. D genes are given only for firm matches. Size is stated for part of the rows, as once, few or many counts, or as a class when the clone is expanded.

clone_size j_call v_call d_call cdr3_nt cdr3_aa
. TRBJ1-1 TRBV18 TRBD1 TGTGCCAGCTCACTGGACAGGGGGCCTATGAACACTGAAGCTTTCTTT CASSLDRGPMNTEAFF
. TRBJ2-5 TRBV9 TRBD2 TGTGCCAGCAGCGTAGGTGGTAGCGGGAGACAAGAGACCCAGTACTTC CASSVGGSGRQETQYF
. TRBJ1-1 TRBV3-1/TRBV3-2 . TGTGCCAGCAGCCGAAACGGGGGGGACACTGAAGCTTTCTTT CASSRNGGDTEAFF
. TRBJ1-4 TRBV5-1 TRBD1 TGCGCCAGCAGCTTGGACAGGGGACCGTCCCGGGGAGAAAAACTGTTTTTT CASSLDRGPSRGEKLFF
. TRBJ2-3 TRBV7-9 . TGTGCCAGCAGCTTGACAGCTTCTAGCACAGATACGCAGTATTTT CASSLTASSTDTQYF
. TRBJ2-1 TRBV5-1 . TGCGCCAGCAGCCTCGGGTCGTCCTACAATGAGCAGTTCTTC CASSLGSSYNEQFF
. TRBJ1-1 TRBV19 TRBD1 TGTGCCAGTAGCCAGACAGGGCGCGGCACTGAAGCTTTCTTT CASSQTGRGTEAFF
. TRBJ1-2 TRBV30 . TGTGCCGTAGTACGGGATGGCTACACCTTC CAVVRDGYTF
. TRBJ1-5 TRBV15 TRBD1 TGTGCCACCAGCAGAGTGAATTTAGGGACAGGGGGCAATCAGCCCCAGCATTTT CATSRVNLGTGGNQPQHF
. TRBJ1-6 TRBV28 . . CASSSSGQGNSPLHF
once TRBJ1-5 TRBV28 . TGTGCCAGCACACCGGGCAGGGAGCCCCAGCATTTT CASTPGREPQHF
. TRBJ2-7 TRBV7-9 . TGTGCCAGCAGCTTTGAAACAGGGCGTGGCGAGCAGTACTTC CASSFETGRGEQYF
once TRBJ2-5 TRBV11-2 TRBD1 TGTGCCAGCAGACAACAGGGGGTGGGGGAGACCCAGTACTTC CASRQQGVGETQYF
. TRBJ1-3 TRBV30 . TGTGCCTGGGAAAGGGGGGGGACGGACACCATATATTTT CAWERGGTDTIYF
. TRBJ2-3 TRBV7-9 TRBD2 TGTGCCAGCAGCTTGGGTAGTAGCGGGGGCACAGATACGCAGTATTTT CASSLGSSGGTDTQYF
. TRBJ2-2 TRBV30 . TGTGCCTGGAGTGTACGGAGGACAGCGAACACCGGGGAGCTGTTTTTT CAWSVRRTANTGELFF
. TRBJ2-7 TRBV6-6 TRBD1 TGTGCCAGTGACAGGGGTCCCTCCTACGAGCAGTACTTC CASDRGPSYEQYF
. TRBJ2-2 TRBV3-1/TRBV3-2 . TGTGCCAGCAGCCAAAAGATAAGGAGGGCCACCGGGGAGCTGTTTTTT CASSQKIRRATGELFF
. TRBJ1-5 TRBV30 . TGTGCCTGGAGTGTAGGTCGGGATCAGCCCCAGCATTTT CAWSVGRDQPQHF
. TRBJ1-1 TRBV28 . TGTGCCACCGTTAGTAACACTGAAGCTTTCTTT CATVSNTEAFF
. TRBJ1-1 TRBV27 . TGTGCCAGCAGTTTATCAGGACTTATAAAAACTGAAGCTTTCTTT CASSLSGLIKTEAFF
. TRBJ2-3 TRBV28 . TGTGCCAGCAGTTTAAGTTCGCAGGGGTTTTTTCCAGATACGCAGTATTTT CASSLSSQGFFPDTQYF
. TRBJ1-1 TRBV19 TRBD1 TGTGCCAGTAGTGGCAGGGGGGCCACTGAAGCTTTCTTT CASSGRGATEAFF
. TRBJ2-7 TRBV4-2 TRBD1 TGTGCCAGCAGCCAGGGACAGGGGGCTTACGAGCAGTACTTC CASSQGQGAYEQYF
. TRBJ1-1 TRBV19 . TGTGCCAGTAGGTACGGTCCGGGACACGAGAACACTGAAGCTTTCTTT CASRYGPGHENTEAFF
. TRBJ2-5 TRBV2 TRBD2 TGTGCCAGCAGGGGACTAGCGGGAGGGCCGAAGACCCAGTACTTC CASRGLAGGPKTQYF
few TRBJ1-5 TRBV2 . TGTGCCAGCAGTAAACAGGAGTTGCAGCCCCAGCATTTT CASSKQELQPQHF
. TRBJ1-5 TRBV19 . TGTGCCAGTAAAGGTTATTCAGGGGCAATCAATCAGCCCCAGCATTTT CASKGYSGAINQPQHF
. TRBJ2-7 TRBV10-1 TRBD2 TGCGCCAGCAGTGAGTTAAGGAGCGGGAGTTACGAGCAGTACTTC CASSELRSGSYEQYF
few TRBJ2-7 TRBV20-1 TRBD1 TGCAGTGCTAGTCCCCCGGGACAGGGGAGCTCCTACGAGCAGTACTTC CSASPPGQGSSYEQYF
. TRBJ1-1 TRBV19 . TGTGCCAGTCGGGAAGGGGGCACTGAAGCTTTCTTT CASREGGTEAFF
. TRBJ2-6 TRBV12-3/TRBV12-4 . TGTGCCAGCAGCCTTGCTGGGGCCAACGTCCTGACTTTC CASSLAGANVLTF
. TRBJ2-1 TRBV5-5 TRBD2 TGTGCCAGCAGCCCCCCTAGCGGGGGAATAGTCAATGAGCAGTTCTTC CASSPPSGGIVNEQFF
few TRBJ2-1 TRBV6-2/TRBV6-3 . TGTGCCAGCAGTTACGGGGGAGGATACAATGAGCAGTTCTTC CASSYGGGYNEQFF
. TRBJ1-5 TRBV28 . TGTGCCAGCAGTAACCCTGGCGGGGTAACGAGACAGCCCCAGCATTTT CASSNPGGVTRQPQHF
. TRBJ2-1 TRBV12-3/TRBV12-4 . TGTGCCAGCAGTTTAGGGACTCACAATGAGCAGTTCTTC CASSLGTHNEQFF
. TRBJ1-2 TRBV5-6 . TGTGCCAGCAGCTTAAACCAGGGGTACTATGGCTACACCTTC CASSLNQGYYGYTF
. TRBJ1-6 TRBV5-5 . TGTGCCAGCAGCCAACTACAGGGAGATAATTCACCCCTCCACTTT CASSQLQGDNSPLHF
. TRBJ1-6 TRBV7-6 . TGTGCCAGCAGCTTAACCCCGAGGAGCTCCTATAATTCACCCCTCCACTTT CASSLTPRSSYNSPLHF
. TRBJ2-7 TRBV30 . TGTGCCTGGAGCAGATTTTTTTCCACTGAGGGGACACACGAGCAGTACTTC CAWSRFFSTEGTHEQYF
. TRBJ2-1 TRBV9 . TGTGCCAGCAGCGTAGAGGACGGGACAAGCGCCTACAATGAGCAGTTCTTC CASSVEDGTSAYNEQFF
. TRBJ1-4 TRBV29-1 . TGCAGCGCCAGAGGACAGACTGAAAAACTGTTTTTT CSARGQTEKLFF
. TRBJ1-6 TRBV5-5 . TGTGCCAGCAGCTTGACCTGGCAAGGCGCGGTGTATTCACCCCTCCACTTT CASSLTWQGAVYSPLHF
. TRBJ2-3 TRBV15 . TGTGCCACCGGCTCAGGGGGGAAGGCAGATACGCAGTATTTT CATGSGGKADTQYF